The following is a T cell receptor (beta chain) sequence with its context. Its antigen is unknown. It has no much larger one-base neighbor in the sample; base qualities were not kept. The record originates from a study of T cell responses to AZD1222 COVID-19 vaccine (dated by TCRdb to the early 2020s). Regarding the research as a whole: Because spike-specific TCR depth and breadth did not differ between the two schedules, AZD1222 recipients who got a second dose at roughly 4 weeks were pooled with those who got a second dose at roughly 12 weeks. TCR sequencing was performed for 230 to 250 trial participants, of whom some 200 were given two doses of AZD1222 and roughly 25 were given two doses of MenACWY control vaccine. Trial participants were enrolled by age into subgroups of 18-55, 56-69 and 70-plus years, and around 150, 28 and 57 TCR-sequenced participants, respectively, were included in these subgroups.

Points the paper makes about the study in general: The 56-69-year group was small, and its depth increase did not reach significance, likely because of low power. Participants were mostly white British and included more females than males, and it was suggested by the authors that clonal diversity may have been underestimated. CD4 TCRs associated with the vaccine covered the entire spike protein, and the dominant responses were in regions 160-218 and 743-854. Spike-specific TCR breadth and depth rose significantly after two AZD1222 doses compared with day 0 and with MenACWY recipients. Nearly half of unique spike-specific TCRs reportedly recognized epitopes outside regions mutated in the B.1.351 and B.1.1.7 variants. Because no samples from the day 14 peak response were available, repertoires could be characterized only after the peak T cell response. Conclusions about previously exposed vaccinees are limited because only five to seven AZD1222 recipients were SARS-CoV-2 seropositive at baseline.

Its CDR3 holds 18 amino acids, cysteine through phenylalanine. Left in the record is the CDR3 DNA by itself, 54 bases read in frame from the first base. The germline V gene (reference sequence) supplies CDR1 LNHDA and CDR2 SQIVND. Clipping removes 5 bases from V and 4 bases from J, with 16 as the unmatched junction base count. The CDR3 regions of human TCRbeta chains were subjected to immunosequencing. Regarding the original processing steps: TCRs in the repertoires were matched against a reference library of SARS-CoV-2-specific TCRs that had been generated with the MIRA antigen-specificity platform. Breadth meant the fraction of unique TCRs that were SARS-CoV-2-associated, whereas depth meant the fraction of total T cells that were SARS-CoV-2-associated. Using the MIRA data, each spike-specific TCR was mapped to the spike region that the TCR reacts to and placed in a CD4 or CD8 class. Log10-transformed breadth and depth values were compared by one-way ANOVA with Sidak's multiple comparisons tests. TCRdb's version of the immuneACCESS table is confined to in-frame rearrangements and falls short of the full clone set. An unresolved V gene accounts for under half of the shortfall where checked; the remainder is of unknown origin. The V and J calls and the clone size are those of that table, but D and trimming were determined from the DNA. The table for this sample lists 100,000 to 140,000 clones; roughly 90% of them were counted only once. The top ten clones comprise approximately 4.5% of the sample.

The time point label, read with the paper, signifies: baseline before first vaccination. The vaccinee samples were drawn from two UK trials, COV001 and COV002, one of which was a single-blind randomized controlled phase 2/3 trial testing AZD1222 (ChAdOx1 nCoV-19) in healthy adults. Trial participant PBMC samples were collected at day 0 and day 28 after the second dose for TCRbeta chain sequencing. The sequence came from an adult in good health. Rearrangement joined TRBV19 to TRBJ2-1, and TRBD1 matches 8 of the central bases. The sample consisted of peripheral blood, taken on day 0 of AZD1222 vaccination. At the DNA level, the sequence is TGTGCCAGTAGTTGGGCAATACAGGGGGAGAATCGTTACAATGAGCAGTTCTTC. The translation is CASSWAIQGENRYNEQFF.